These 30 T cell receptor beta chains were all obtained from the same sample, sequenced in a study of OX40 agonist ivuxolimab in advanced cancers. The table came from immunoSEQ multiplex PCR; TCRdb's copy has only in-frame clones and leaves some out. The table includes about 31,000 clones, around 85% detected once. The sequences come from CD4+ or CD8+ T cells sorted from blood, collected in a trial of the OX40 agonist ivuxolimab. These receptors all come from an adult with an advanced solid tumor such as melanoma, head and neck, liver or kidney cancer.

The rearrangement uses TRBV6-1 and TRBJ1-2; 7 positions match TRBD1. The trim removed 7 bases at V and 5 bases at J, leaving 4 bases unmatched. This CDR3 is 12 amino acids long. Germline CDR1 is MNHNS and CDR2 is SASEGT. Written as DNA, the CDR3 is TGTGCCAGCACCCCGGGACAGTATGGCTACACCTTC. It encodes CASTPGQYGYTF.

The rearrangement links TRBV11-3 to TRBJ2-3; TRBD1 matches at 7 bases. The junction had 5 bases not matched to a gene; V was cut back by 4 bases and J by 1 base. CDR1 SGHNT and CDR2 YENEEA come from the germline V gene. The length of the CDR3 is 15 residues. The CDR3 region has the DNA TGTGCCAGCAGCTCAGGACAGGTCGGCACAGATACGCAGTATTTT. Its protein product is CASSSGQVGTDTQYF. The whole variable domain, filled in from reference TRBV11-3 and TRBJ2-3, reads EAGVVQSPRYKIIEKKQPVAFWCNPISGHNTLYWYLQNLGQGPELLIRYENEEAVDDSQLPKDRFSAERLKGVDSTLKIQPAELGDSAVYLCASSSGQVGTDTQYFGPGTRLTVL.

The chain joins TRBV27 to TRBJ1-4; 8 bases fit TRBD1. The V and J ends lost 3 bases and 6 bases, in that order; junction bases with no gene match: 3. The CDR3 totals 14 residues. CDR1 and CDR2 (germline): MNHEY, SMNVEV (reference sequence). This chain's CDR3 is CASSLDRADEKLFF. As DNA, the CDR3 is TGTGCCAGCAGTTTGGACAGGGCGGATGAAAAACTGTTTTTT. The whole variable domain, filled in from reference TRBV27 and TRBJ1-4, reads EAQVTQNPRYLITVTGKKLTVTCSQNMNHEYMSWYRQDPGLGLRQIYYSMNVEVTDKGDVPEGYKVSRKEKRNFPLILESPSPNQTSLYFCASSLDRADEKLFFGSGTQLSVL.

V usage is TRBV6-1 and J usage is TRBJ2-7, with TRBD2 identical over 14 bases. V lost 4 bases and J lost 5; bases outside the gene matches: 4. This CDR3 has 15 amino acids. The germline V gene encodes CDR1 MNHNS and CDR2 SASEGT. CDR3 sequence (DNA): TGTGCCAGCAGTGGTGGGACTAGCGGGAGCGACGAGCAGTACTTC. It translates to CASSGGTSGSDEQYF.

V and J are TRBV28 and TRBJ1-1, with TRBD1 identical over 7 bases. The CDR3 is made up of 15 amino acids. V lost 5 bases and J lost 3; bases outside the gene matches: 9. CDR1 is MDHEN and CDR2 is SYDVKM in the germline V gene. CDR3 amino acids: CASSLYRGGYTEAFF. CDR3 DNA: TGTGCCAGCAGTCTGTACAGGGGAGGTTACACTGAAGCTTTCTTT.

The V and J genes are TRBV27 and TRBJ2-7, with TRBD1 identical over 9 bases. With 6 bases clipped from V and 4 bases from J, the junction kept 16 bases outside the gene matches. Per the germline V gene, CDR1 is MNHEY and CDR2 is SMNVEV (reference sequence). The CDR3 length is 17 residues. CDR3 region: CASSLGPPGQGHYEQYF. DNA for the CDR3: TGTGCCAGCAGCTTGGGGCCCCCGGGACAGGGACATTACGAGCAGTACTTC.

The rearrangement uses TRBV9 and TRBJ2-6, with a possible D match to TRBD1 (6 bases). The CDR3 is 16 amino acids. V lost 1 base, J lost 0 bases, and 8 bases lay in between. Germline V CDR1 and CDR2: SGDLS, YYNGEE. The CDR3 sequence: CASSVSRGSGANVLTF. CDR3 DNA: TGTGCCAGCAGCGTAAGCAGGGGCTCTGGGGCCAACGTCCTGACTTTC.

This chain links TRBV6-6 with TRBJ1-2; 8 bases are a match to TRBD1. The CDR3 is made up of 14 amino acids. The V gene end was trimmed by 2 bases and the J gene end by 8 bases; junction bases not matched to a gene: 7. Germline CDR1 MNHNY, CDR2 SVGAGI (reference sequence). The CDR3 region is CASSYLQGARGYTF. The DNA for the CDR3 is TGTGCCAGCAGTTACCTGCAGGGGGCCCGGGGCTACACCTTC.

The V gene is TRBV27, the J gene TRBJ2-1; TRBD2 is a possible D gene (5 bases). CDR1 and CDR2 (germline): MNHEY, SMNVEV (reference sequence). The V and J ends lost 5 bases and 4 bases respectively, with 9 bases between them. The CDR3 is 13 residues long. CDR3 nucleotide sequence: TGTGCCAGCAGTCCGGACTCTTACAATGAGCAGTTCTTC. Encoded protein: CASSPDSYNEQFF.

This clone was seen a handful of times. The CDR3 bases are TGTGCCAGCAGCTTTGACTGGTCTTACGAGCAGTACTTC. This translates into CASSFDWSYEQYF. V and J are TRBV11-2 and TRBJ2-7; D gene ambiguous. This CDR3 contains 13 residues. The germline CDR1 and CDR2 sequences are SGHAT and FQNNGV. V was shortened by 3 bases and J by 4 bases, with 10 bases between the two germline ends.

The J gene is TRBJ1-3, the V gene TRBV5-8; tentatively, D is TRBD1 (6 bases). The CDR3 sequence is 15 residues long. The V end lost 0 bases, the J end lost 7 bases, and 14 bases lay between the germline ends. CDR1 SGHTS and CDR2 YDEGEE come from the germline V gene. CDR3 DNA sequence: TGTGCCAGCAGCTTGGCAGGGGAGGTACGGAACACCATATATTTT. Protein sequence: CASSLAGEVRNTIYF. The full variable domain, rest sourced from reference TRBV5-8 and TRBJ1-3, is EAGVTQSPTHLIKTRGQQATLRCSPISGHTSVYWYQQALGLGLQFLLWYDEGEERNRGNFPPRFSGRQFPNYSSELNVNALELEDSALYLCASSLAGEVRNTIYFGEGSWLTVV.

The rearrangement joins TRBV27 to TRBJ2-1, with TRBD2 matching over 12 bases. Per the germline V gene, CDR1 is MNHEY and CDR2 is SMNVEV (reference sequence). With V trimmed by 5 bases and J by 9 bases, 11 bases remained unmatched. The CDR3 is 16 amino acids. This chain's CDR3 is CASSAPGLAGYGEQFF. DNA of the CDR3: TGTGCCAGCAGTGCCCCCGGACTAGCGGGATATGGTGAGCAGTTCTTC.

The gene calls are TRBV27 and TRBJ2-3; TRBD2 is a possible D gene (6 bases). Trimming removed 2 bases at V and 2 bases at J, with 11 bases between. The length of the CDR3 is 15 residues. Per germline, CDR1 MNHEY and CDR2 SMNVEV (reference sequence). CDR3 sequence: CASSLRTTHTDTQYF. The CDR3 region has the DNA TGTGCCAGCAGTTTACGGACTACCCACACAGATACGCAGTATTTT.

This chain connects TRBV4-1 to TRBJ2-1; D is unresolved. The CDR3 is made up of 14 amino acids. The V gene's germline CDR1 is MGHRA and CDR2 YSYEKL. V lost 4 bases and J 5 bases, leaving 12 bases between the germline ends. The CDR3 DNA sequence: TGCGCCAGCAGCCTTGGTGGAGATAACAATGAGCAGTTCTTC. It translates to CASSLGGDNNEQFF.

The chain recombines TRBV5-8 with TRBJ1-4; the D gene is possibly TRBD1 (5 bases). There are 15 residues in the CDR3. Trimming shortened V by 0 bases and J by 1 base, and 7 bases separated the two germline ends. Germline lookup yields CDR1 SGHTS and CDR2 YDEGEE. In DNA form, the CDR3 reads TGTGCCAGCAGCTTGGCTGGGGGAACTAATGAAAAACTGTTTTTT. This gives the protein CASSLAGGTNEKLFF. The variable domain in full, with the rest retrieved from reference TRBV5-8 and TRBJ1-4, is EAGVTQSPTHLIKTRGQQATLRCSPISGHTSVYWYQQALGLGLQFLLWYDEGEERNRGNFPPRFSGRQFPNYSSELNVNALELEDSALYLCASSLAGGTNEKLFFGSGTQLSVL.

The CDR3 DNA reads TGTGCCAGCAGCTTACACTCAACACTGAACTACGAGCAGTACTTC. It is translated as CASSLHSTLNYEQYF. V usage is TRBV7-6 and J usage is TRBJ2-7; D unclear. V was trimmed by 2 bases and J by 3 bases, leaving 14 bases between them. CDR3 length: 15 amino acids. The germline V gene encodes CDR1 SGHVS and CDR2 FNYEAQ.

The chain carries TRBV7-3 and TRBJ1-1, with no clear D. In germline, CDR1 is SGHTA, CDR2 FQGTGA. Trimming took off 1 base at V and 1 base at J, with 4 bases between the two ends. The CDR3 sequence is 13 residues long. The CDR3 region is CASSLIKNTEAFF. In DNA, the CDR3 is TGTGCCAGCAGCTTAATAAAGAACACTGAAGCTTTCTTT.

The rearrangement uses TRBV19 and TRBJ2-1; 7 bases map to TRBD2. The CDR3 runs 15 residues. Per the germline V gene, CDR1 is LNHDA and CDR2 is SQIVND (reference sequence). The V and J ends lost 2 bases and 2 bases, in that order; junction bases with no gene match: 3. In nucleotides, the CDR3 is TGTGCCAGTAGTATATCAGCGGGACCCTACAATGAGCAGTTCTTC. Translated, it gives CASSISAGPYNEQFF.

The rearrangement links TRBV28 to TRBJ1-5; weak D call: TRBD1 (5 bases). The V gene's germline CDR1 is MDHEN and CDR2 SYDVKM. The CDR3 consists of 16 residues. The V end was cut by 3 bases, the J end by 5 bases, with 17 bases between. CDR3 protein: CASSFARGLDDQPQHF. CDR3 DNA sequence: TGTGCCAGCAGTTTCGCCCGGGGCTTGGACGATCAGCCCCAGCATTTT.

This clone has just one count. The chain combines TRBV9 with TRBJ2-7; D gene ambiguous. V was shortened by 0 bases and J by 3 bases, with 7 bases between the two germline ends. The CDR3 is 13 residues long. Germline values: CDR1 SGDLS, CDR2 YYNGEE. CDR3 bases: TGTGCCAGCAGCGTAGATATGGACTACGAGCAGTACTTC. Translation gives CASSVDMDYEQYF.

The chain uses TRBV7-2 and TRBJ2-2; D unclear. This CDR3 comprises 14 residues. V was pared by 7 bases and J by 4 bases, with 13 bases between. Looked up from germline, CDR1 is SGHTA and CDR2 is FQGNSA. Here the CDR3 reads CASMKRVPTGELFF. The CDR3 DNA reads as TGTGCCAGCATGAAAAGGGTTCCCACCGGGGAGCTGTTTTTT.

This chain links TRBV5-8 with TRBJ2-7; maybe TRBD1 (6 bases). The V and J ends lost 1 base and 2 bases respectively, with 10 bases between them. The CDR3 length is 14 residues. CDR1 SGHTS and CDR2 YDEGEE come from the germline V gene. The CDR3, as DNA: TGTGCCAGCAGCTTGAGACAGGCAACCTACGAGCAGTACTTC. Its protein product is CASSLRQATYEQYF.

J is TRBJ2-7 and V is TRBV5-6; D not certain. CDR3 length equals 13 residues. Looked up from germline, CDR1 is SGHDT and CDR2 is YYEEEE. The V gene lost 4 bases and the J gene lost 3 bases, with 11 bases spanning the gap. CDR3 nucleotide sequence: TGTGCCAGCAGCCCCGTCCCCGACTACGAGCAGTACTTC. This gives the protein CASSPVPDYEQYF. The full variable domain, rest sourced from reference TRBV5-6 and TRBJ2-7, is DAGVTQSPTHLIKTRGQQVTLRCSPKSGHDTVSWYQQALGQGPQFIFQYYEEEERQRGNFPDRFSGHQFPNYSSELNVNALLLGDSALYLCASSPVPDYEQYFGPGTRLTVT.

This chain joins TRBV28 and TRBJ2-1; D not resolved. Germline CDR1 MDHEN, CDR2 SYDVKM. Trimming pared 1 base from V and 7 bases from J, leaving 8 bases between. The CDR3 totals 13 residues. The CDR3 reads CASSLYPLNEQFF. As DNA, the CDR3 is TGTGCCAGCAGTTTATACCCCTTAAATGAGCAGTTCTTC.

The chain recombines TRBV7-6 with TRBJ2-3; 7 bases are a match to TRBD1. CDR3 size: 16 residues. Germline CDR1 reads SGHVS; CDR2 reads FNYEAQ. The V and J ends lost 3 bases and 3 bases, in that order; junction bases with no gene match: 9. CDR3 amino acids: CASSLGTGTETDTQYF. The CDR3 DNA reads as TGTGCCAGCAGCTTGGGAACCGGGACAGAAACAGATACGCAGTATTTT.

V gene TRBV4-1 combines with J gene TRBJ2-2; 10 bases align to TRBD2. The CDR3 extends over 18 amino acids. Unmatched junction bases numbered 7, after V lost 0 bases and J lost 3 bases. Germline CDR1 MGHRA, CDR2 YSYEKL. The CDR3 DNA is TGCGCCAGCAGCCAAGAACGAGCGGGAGGGCTCGACACCGGGGAGCTGTTTTTT. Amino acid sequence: CASSQERAGGLDTGELFF.

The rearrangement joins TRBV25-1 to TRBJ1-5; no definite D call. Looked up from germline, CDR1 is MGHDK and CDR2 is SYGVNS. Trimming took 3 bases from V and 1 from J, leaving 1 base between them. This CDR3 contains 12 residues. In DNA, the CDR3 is TGTGCCAGCAGTGAGAGCAATCAGCCCCAGCATTTT. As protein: CASSESNQPQHF. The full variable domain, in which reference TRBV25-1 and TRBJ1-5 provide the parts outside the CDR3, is EADIYQTPRYLVIGTGKKITLECSQTMGHDKMYWYQQDPGMELHLIHYSYGVNSTEKGDLSSESTVSRIRTEHFPLTLESARPSHTSQYLCASSESNQPQHFGDGTRLSIL.

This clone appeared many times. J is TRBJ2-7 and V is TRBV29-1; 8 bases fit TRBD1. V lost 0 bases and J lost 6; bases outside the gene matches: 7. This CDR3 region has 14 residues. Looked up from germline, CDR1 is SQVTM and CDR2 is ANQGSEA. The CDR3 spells CSVEDSWTGREQYF. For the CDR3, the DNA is TGCAGCGTTGAAGACTCCTGGACAGGGCGCGAGCAGTACTTC.

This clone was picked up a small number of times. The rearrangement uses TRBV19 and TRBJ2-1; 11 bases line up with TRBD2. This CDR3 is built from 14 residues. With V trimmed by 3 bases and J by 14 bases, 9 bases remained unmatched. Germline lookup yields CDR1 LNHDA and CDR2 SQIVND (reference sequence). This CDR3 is CASSISGRVQIEFF. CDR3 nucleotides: TGTGCCAGTAGTATTAGCGGGAGGGTACAAATCGAGTTCTTC.

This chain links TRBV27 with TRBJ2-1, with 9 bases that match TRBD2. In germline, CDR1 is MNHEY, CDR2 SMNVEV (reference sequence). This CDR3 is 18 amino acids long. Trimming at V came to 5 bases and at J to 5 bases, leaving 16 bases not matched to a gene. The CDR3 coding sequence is TGTGCCAGCAGTGCGTACCCCTGGAGCGGGAGGACCAACAATGAGCAGTTCTTC. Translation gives CASSAYPWSGRTNNEQFF.